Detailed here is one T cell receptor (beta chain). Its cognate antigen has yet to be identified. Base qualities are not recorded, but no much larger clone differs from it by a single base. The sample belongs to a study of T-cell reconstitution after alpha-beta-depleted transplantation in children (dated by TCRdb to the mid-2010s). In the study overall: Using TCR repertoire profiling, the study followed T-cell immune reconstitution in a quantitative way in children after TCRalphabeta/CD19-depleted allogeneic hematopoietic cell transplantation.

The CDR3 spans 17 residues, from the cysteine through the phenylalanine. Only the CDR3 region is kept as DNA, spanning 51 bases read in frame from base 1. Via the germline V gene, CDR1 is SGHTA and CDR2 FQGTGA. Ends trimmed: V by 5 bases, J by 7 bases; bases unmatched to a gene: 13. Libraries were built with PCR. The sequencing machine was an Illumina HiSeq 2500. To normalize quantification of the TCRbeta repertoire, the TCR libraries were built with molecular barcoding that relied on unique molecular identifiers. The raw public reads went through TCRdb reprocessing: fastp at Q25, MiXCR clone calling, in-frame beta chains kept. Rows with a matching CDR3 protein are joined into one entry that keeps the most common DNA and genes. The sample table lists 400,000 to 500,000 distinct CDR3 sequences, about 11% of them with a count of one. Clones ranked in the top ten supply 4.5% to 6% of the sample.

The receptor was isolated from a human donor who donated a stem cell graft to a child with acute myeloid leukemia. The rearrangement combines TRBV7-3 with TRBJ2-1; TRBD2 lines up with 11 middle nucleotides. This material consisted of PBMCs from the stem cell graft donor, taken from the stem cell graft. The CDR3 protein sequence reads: CASSPGPSGRWGNEQFF. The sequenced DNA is TGTGCCAGCAGCCCAGGCCCTAGCGGGAGGTGGGGGAATGAGCAGTTCTTC. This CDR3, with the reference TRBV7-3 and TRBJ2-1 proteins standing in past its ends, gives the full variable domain GAGVSQTPSNKVTEKGKYVELRCDPISGHTALYWYRQSLGQGPEFLIYFQGTGAADDSGLPNDRFFAVRPEGSVSTLKIQRTERGDSAVYLCASSPGPSGRWGNEQFFGPGTRLTVL.